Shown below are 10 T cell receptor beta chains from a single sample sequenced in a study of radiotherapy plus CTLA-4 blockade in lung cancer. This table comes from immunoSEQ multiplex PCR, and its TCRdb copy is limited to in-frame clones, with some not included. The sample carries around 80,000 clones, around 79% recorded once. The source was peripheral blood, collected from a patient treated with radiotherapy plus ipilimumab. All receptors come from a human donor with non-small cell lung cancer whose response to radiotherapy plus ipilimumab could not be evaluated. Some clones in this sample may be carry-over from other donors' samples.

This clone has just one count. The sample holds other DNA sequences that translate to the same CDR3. CDR3 protein: CASSDRGYGYTF. Here the CDR3 DNA reads TGTGCCAGCAGCGACAGGGGCTATGGCTACACCTTC. The J gene is TRBJ1-2, the V gene TRBV28, with 8 bases lining up with TRBD1. The V and J ends lost 6 bases and 4 bases, in that order; junction bases with no gene match: 1. Germline V gives CDR1 MDHEN, CDR2 SYDVKM. The CDR3 runs to 12 residues.

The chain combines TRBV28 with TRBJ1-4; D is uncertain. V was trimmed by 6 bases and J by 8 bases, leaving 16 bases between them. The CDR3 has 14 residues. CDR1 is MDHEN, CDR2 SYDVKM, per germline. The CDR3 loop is CASSPYEFEEKLFF. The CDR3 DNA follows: TGTGCCAGCAGCCCGTATGAGTTTGAGGAAAAACTGTTTTTT.

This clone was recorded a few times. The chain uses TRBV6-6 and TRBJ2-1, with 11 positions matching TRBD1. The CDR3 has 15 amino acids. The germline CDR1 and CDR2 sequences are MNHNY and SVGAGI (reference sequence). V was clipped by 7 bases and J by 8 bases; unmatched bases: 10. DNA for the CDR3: TGTGCCAGCACCCAAGGGACAGGGGGAAGGGATGAGCAGTTCTTC. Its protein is CASTQGTGGRDEQFF.

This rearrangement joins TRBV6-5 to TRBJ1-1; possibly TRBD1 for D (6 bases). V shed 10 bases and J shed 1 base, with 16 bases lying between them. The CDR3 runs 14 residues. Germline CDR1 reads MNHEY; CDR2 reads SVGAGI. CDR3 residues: CATRGTLANTEAFF. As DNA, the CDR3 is TGTGCCACTAGGGGGACGTTGGCGAACACTGAAGCTTTCTTT.

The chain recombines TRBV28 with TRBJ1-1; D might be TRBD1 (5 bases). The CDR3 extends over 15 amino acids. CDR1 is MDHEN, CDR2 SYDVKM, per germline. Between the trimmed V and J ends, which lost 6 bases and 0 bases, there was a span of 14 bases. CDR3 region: CASSRGGTMNTEAFF. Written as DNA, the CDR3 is TGTGCCAGCAGCCGCGGCGGGACGATGAACACTGAAGCTTTCTTT. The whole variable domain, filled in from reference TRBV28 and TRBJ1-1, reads DVKVTQSSRYLVKRTGEKVFLECVQDMDHENMFWYRQDPGLGLRLIYFSYDVKMKEKGDIPEGYSVSREKKERFSLILESASTNQTSMYLCASSRGGTMNTEAFFGQGTRLTVV.

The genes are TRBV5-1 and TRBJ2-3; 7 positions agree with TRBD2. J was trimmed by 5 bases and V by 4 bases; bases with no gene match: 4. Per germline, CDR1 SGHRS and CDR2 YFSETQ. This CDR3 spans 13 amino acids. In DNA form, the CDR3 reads TGCGCCAGCAGCGGGAGGGCGGGAGATACGCAGTATTTT. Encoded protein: CASSGRAGDTQYF.

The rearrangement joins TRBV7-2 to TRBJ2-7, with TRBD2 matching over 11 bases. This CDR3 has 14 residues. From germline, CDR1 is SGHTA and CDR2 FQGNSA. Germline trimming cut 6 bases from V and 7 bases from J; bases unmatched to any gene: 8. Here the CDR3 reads CASSSTGTSGEQYF. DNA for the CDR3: TGTGCCAGCAGTAGTACCGGGACTAGCGGAGAGCAGTACTTC. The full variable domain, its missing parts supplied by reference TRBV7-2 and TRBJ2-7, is GAGVSQSPSNKVTEKGKDVELRCDPISGHTALYWYRQSLGQGLEFLIYFQGNSAPDKSGLPSDRFSAERTGGSVSTLTIQRTQQEDSAVYLCASSSTGTSGEQYFGPGTRLTVT.

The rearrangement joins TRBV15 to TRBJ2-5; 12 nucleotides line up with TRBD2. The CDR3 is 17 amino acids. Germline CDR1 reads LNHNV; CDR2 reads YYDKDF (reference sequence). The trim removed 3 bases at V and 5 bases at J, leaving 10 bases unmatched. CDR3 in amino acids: CATSSRTSGVAGETQYF. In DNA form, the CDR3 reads TGTGCCACCAGCAGCCGGACTAGCGGGGTGGCGGGGGAGACCCAGTACTTC.

CDR3: CSVVGQGALSSYNEQFF. The CDR3, as DNA: TGCAGCGTTGTGGGACAGGGGGCCCTTAGCTCCTACAATGAGCAGTTCTTC. V gene TRBV29-1 combines with J gene TRBJ2-1, with 12 bases matching TRBD1. The V segment lost 4 bases and the J segment 0 bases; nucleotides outside the gene matches: 7. CDR1 is SQVTM and CDR2 is ANQGSEA in the germline V gene. This CDR3 contains 17 residues.

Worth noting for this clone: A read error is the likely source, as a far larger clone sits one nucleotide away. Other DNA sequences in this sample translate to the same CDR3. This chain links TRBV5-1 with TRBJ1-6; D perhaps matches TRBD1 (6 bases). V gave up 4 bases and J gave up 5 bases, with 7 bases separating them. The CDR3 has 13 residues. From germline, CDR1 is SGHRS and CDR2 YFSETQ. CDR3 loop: CASSPGDNSPLHF. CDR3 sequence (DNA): TGCGCCAGCAGCCCAGGGGATAATTCACCCCTCCACTTT.